Below, 21 T cell receptor beta chains from the same sample are listed, as sequenced in a study of CD8 T cells in Susac syndrome (dated by TCRdb to about 2019). Libraries were prepared through the immunoSEQ multiplex PCR assay. RNA was extracted using the RNeasy kit, and roughly 0.5 to 1 ug of the RNA was reverse transcribed with random hexamers. TCRdb reprocessed the public reads (quality trimming at Q25 with fastp, clone calling with MiXCR) and kept in-frame beta chains. Rows with one shared CDR3 protein collapse into an entry with the most common genes and DNA. The sample profile shows about 180,000 distinct CDR3 sequences; roughly 94% of them were found once. The ten top clones hold 0.1% to 0.12% of the sample. The sequenced sample consisted of CD4+ T cells from PBMCs. The origin of the receptors is a human donor with Susac syndrome.

This clonotype appeared a single time. The rearrangement joins TRBV3-1 to TRBJ1-2; the D is unclear. The CDR3 consists of 13 residues. Trimming left V 10 bases short and J 7 bases short, with 19 bases between. Germline CDR1 is LGHDT and CDR2 is YNNKEL (reference sequence). CDR3 loop: CATADGPRSGYTF. CDR3 bases: TGTGCCACCGCGGACGGGCCTCGAAGTGGCTACACCTTC.

V usage is TRBV6-2 or TRBV6-3 and J usage is TRBJ2-5; the D gene is possibly TRBD2 (6 bases). V lost 6 bases, J lost 2 bases, and 16 bases lay in between. The CDR3 sequence is 15 residues long. Germline CDR1 reads MNHEY; CDR2 reads SVGEGT. CDR3 loop: CASRRFAGPQETQYF. The CDR3 nucleotides read TGTGCCAGCAGGCGCTTTGCGGGGCCGCAAGAGACCCAGTACTTC.

The chain recombines TRBV29-1 with TRBJ2-2; D unresolved. V lost 4 bases and J lost 7, with 13 bases in between. This CDR3 comprises 13 residues. Germline assignment: CDR1 SQVTM and CDR2 ANQGSEA. CDR3 amino acids: CSVGAPVDGELFF. The CDR3 DNA is TGCAGCGTTGGGGCGCCGGTCGACGGGGAGCTGTTTTTT.

J is TRBJ2-5 and V is TRBV12-3 or TRBV12-4, with D perhaps matching TRBD2 (5 bases). Between the trimmed V and J ends, which lost 6 bases and 3 bases, there was a span of 11 bases. This CDR3 comprises 13 residues. CDR3 sequence: CASSGFGEETQYF. The CDR3 DNA sequence: TGTGCCAGCAGCGGCTTCGGGGAAGAGACCCAGTACTTC.

The genes are TRBV6-1 and TRBJ2-7; no clear D. V was trimmed by 4 bases and J by 6 bases, leaving 13 bases between them. The length of the CDR3 is 13 residues. From germline, CDR1 is MNHNS and CDR2 SASEGT. The CDR3 DNA is TGTGCCAGCAGTGGCCGGATACCAGGCGAGCAGTACTTC. Amino acid sequence: CASSGRIPGEQYF.

V gene TRBV30 combines with J gene TRBJ1-5; D is unresolved. V shed 4 bases and J shed 5 bases, with 18 bases lying between them. There are 15 residues in the CDR3. Germline CDR1 and CDR2: GTSNPN and SVGIG (reference sequence). Written as DNA, the CDR3 is TGTGCCTGGACGAAACAAAAGGGTCTAGATCAGCCCCAGCATTTT. Amino acid sequence: CAWTKQKGLDQPQHF. Full variable domain (missing parts from reference TRBV30 and TRBJ1-5): SQTIHQWPATLVQPVGSPLSLECTVEGTSNPNLYWYRQAAGRGLQLLFYSVGIGQISSEVPQNLSASRPQDRQFILSSKKLLLSDSGFYLCAWTKQKGLDQPQHFGDGTRLSIL.

J is TRBJ2-3 and V is TRBV6-2 or TRBV6-3; a weak D match, TRBD1 (6 bases). The germline V and J ends were trimmed by 6 bases and 2 bases, with 9 bases remaining between them. Germline CDR1 and CDR2: MNHEY and SVGEGT. CDR3 size: 13 residues. The CDR3 region has the DNA TGTGCCAGCAGAGACAGGTCCACAGATACGCAGTATTTT. Amino acids: CASRDRSTDTQYF.

This clonotype was seen only once. The V gene is TRBV12-3 or TRBV12-4, the J gene TRBJ1-2; 8 bases agree with TRBD1. CDR3 length: 15 residues. V was pared by 6 bases and J by 8 bases, with 14 bases of the junction left unmatched. The CDR3 DNA reads TGTGCCAGCAGGCCGCCCGGGACAGGTATTATCGGCTACACCTTC. Amino acids: CASRPPGTGIIGYTF.

The chain combines TRBV20-1 with TRBJ1-5; D ambiguous. CDR1 DFQATT and CDR2 SNEGSKA come from the germline V gene (reference sequence). V was clipped by 1 base and J by 3 bases, with 10 bases between them. The CDR3 has 14 amino acids. The CDR3 sequence is CSARGGGNNQPQHF. The CDR3 DNA reads TGCAGTGCTAGAGGGGGAGGGAACAATCAGCCCCAGCATTTT.

This sequence joins TRBV30 and TRBJ2-2; D is unresolved. From germline, CDR1 is GTSNPN and CDR2 SVGIG (reference sequence). The CDR3 runs 16 residues. V lost 1 base and J 3 bases, leaving 15 bases between the germline ends. In DNA, the CDR3 is TGTGCCTGGAGTGCCACACGGACCGCGGACACCGGGGAGCTGTTTTTT. Translating gives CAWSATRTADTGELFF.

This clonotype is a singleton in its sample. The chain recombines TRBV6-5 with TRBJ2-7; D gene uncertain. This CDR3 has 14 amino acids. Per germline, CDR1 MNHEY and CDR2 SVGAGI. V lost 0 bases, J lost 0 bases, and 6 bases lay in between. CDR3 nucleotide sequence: TGTGCCAGCAGTTACTCTGGCAACTCCTACGAGCAGTACTTC. Translated, it gives CASSYSGNSYEQYF.

The chain has TRBV6-1 and TRBJ2-3; 10 bases align to TRBD2. V shed 4 bases and J 2 bases; nucleotides not matched to a gene: 9. Germline V CDR1 and CDR2: MNHNS, SASEGT. The CDR3 runs 17 residues. The CDR3 protein is CASSGDVAGGLTDTQYF. In DNA form, the CDR3 reads TGTGCCAGCAGTGGAGACGTAGCGGGGGGTCTCACAGATACGCAGTATTTT.

V is TRBV6-5 and J is TRBJ1-6, with no clear D. Trimming took off 7 bases at V and 8 bases at J, with 12 bases between the two ends. The CDR3 covers 13 residues. Looked up from germline, CDR1 is MNHEY and CDR2 is SVGAGI. In DNA form, the CDR3 reads TGTGCCAGCAACAAAGGGTATGATTCACCCCTCCACTTT. Protein sequence: CASNKGYDSPLHF.

This chain connects TRBV5-1 to TRBJ2-2; 12 bases line up with TRBD1. V was pared by 2 bases and J by 6 bases, with 2 bases of the junction left unmatched. Germline lookup yields CDR1 SGHRS and CDR2 YFSETQ. The length of the CDR3 is 15 residues. The CDR3 bases are TGCGCCAGCAGCTTCGGGACAGGGGGCCCCGGGGAGCTGTTTTTT. Residues: CASSFGTGGPGELFF.

This chain uses TRBV4-2 with TRBJ2-3; no clear D. V lost 2 bases and J lost 6, with 12 bases in between. CDR1 and CDR2 from the germline V gene are LGHNA and YNFKEQ. CDR3 length: 14 amino acids. The CDR3 loop is CASSQYHKGDTQYF. CDR3 bases: TGTGCCAGCAGCCAATATCATAAAGGCGATACGCAGTATTTT.

This rearrangement joins TRBV29-1 to TRBJ2-5; D not resolved. CDR3 length: 12 amino acids. Trimming pared 7 bases from V and 5 bases from J, leaving 14 bases between. The germline V gene encodes CDR1 SQVTM and CDR2 ANQGSEA. This chain's CDR3 is CSARPSLETQYF. The CDR3 DNA is TGCAGCGCTAGGCCCTCCCTGGAGACCCAGTACTTC.

The genes are TRBV7-8 and TRBJ2-5; 8 positions match TRBD2. Germline-derived CDR1 and CDR2 are SGHVS and FQNEAQ. This CDR3 is 17 amino acids long. J was trimmed by 5 bases and V by 5 bases; bases with no gene match: 16. The CDR3 DNA follows: TGTGCCAGCAGCCCTTATAATCGGGGGGGTGATGGGGAGACCCAGTACTTC. This codes for CASSPYNRGGDGETQYF.

The gene calls are TRBV9 and TRBJ1-2, with D possibly TRBD1 on 5 matching bases. Germline V lookup: CDR1 SGDLS, CDR2 YYNGEE. V gave up 4 bases and J gave up 3 bases, with 13 bases separating them. The CDR3 sequence is 14 residues long. CDR3 protein: CASSPGASDYGYTF. The CDR3 DNA reads as TGTGCCAGCAGCCCCGGGGCCTCGGACTATGGCTACACCTTC. Full variable domain (rest looked up from reference TRBV9 and TRBJ1-2): DSGVTQTPKHLITATGQRVTLRCSPRSGDLSVYWYQQSLDQGLQFLIQYYNGEERAKGNILERFSAQQFPDLHSELNLSSLELGDSALYFCASSPGASDYGYTFGSGTRLTVV.

CDR3 nucleotide sequence: TGCGCCAGCAGCTTGGTACCAAAGGATACGCAGTATTTT. This codes for CASSLVPKDTQYF. The chain has TRBV5-1 and TRBJ2-3; no reliable D call. In germline, CDR1 is SGHRS, CDR2 YFSETQ. The CDR3 length is 13 residues. Trimming pared 0 bases from V and 6 bases from J, leaving 8 bases between.

This chain connects TRBV12-3 or TRBV12-4 to TRBJ2-3, with D hard to call. V was shortened by 2 bases and J by 6 bases, with 9 bases between the two germline ends. The CDR3 extends over 13 amino acids. CDR3 nucleotides: TGTGCCAGCAGTTTAACTACTCCGGATACGCAGTATTTT. This codes for CASSLTTPDTQYF.

The V call is TRBV9, the J call TRBJ1-2; 7 nucleotides match TRBD1. Germline V lookup: CDR1 SGDLS, CDR2 YYNGEE. The CDR3 is made up of 13 amino acids. After removal of 4 bases from V and 3 bases from J, the junction contained 3 bases not matched to a gene. CDR3 sequence: CASSSGQYYGYTF. In nucleotides, the CDR3 is TGTGCCAGCAGCTCGGGACAGTACTATGGCTACACCTTC.